This T cell receptor (beta chain) derives from a study of blood T cell repertoires in COVID-19. The CDR3 consists of 15 residues. With 1 base removed from V and 3 bases from J, the gap between germline ends came to 14 bases. Germline loops: CDR1 SQVTM, CDR2 ANQGSEA. The table came from immunoSEQ multiplex PCR; TCRdb's copy has only in-frame clones and leaves some out. The data contain 300,000 or so clones, about 90% of them seen just once; the ten biggest clones take up approximately 0.93%. Participants spanned ages roughly 18 to 90 years and resided in roughly 26 US areas. The sequenced material came from PBMCs or T cells enriched from blood (not recorded which). The chain uses TRBV29-1 and TRBJ2-3; D is possibly TRBD1 (7 bases). The clonotype was recovered from a woman in her thirties who had recovered from COVID-19. CDR3 sequence (DNA): TGCAGCGTTGAAGCCCTCAGGGGGGCTACAGATACGCAGTATTTT. Protein: CSVEALRGATDTQYF.